The 15 T cell receptor beta chains below come from one sample, sequenced in a study of type 1 and type 2 diabetes patients. The PCR template was genomic DNA. Amplification of the beta chain CDR3 used 30 forward and 13 reverse multiplex primers. MiXCR, run by TCRdb on the multiplex PCR reads, gives a single entry per CDR3 protein. The data show some 250,000 distinct CDR3 sequences, more than 45% seen once. The sequenced sample consisted of peripheral blood mononuclear cells (PBMCs). The receptors originated from a man between 18 and 29 years old with type 2 diabetes.

There are many counts of this clonotype. The chain combines TRBV4-1 with TRBJ1-4; D unresolved. This CDR3 has 16 amino acids. The V end was cut by 5 bases, the J end by 0 bases, with 13 bases between. Germline CDR1 reads MGHRA; CDR2 reads YSYEKL. CDR3: CASSTSREATNEKLFF. CDR3 in DNA: TGCGCCAGCAGCACATCACGGGAGGCAACTAATGAAAAACTGTTTTTT.

The sample holds a few counts of this clonotype. The chain joins TRBV20-1 to TRBJ1-4; weak D call: TRBD1 (6 bases). Germline loops: CDR1 DFQATT, CDR2 SNEGSKA (reference sequence). Between the trimmed V and J ends, which lost 6 bases and 5 bases, there was a span of 16 bases. This CDR3 has 14 amino acids. CDR3 in DNA: TGCAGTGCCACAGGGCTCGAGAGGAATGAAAAACTGTTTTTT. As protein: CSATGLERNEKLFF.

The gene calls are TRBV4-1 and TRBJ2-7, with D possibly matching TRBD2 (7 bases). The J call may be in error: the DNA end matches TRBJ2-1 better. Per germline, CDR1 MGHRA and CDR2 YSYEKL. The CDR3 has 14 amino acids. The chain's CDR3 is CASSQAGGSNEQFF. CDR3 nucleotide sequence: TGCGCCAGCAGCCAAGCGGGGGGCTCTAATGAGCAGTTCTTC.

This clonotype was detected many times. This chain links TRBV10-1 with TRBJ2-3; D is undetermined. The V end was cut by 5 bases, the J end by 2 bases, with 8 bases between. The CDR3 sequence is 13 residues long. Germline CDR1 is WNHNN and CDR2 is SYGVQD (reference sequence). CDR3 DNA: TGCGCCAGCAGTACTCATCTCACAGATACGCAGTATTTT. Residues: CASSTHLTDTQYF.

This clonotype was recorded a few times. This rearrangement joins TRBV6-5 to TRBJ2-5; D not certain. The J call is doubtful: the DNA matches TRBJ2-7 better. There are 12 residues in the CDR3. Germline CDR1 is MNHEY and CDR2 is SVGAGI. The CDR3: CASSGPHYEQYF. In DNA form, the CDR3 reads TGTGCCAGCAGTGGCCCCCACTACGAGCAGTACTTC.

The J gene is TRBJ1-2, the V gene TRBV29-1; D not certain. The CDR3 extends over 9 amino acids. CDR1 is SQVTM and CDR2 is ANQGSEA in the germline V gene. For the CDR3, the DNA is TGCAGTGCGGGGAATGGCTACACCTTC. Translated: CSAGNGYTF.

This clonotype came up a few times. The V gene is TRBV15, the J gene TRBJ2-3; D is unresolved. Germline V gene data show CDR1 as LNHNV and CDR2 as YYDKDF (reference sequence). The CDR3 length is 14 residues. Between the trimmed V and J ends, which lost 4 bases and 0 bases, there was a span of 8 bases. For the CDR3, the DNA is TGTGCCACCAGCACGGTATCTAGCACAGATACGCAGTATTTT. Translation: CATSTVSSTDTQYF.

This clonotype was seen only a few times. This chain's CDR3 is CSVVTGANVLTF. CDR3 in DNA: TGCAGCGTCGTAACCGGGGCCAACGTCCTGACTTTC. The chain carries TRBV29-1 and TRBJ2-6; D is uncertain. Germline V lookup: CDR1 SQVTM, CDR2 ANQGSEA. The CDR3 spans 12 residues. With 6 bases removed from V and 4 bases from J, the gap between germline ends came to 7 bases. The full variable domain, completed using reference TRBV29-1 and TRBJ2-6, is SAVISQKPSRDICQRGTSLTIQCQVDSQVTMMFWYRQQPGQSLTLIATANQGSEATYESGFVIDKFPISRPNLTFSTLTVSNMSPEDSSIYLCSVVTGANVLTFGAGSRLTVL.

CDR3 in amino acids: CASSETGGKQYF. The DNA of the CDR3 is TGTGCCAGCAGTGAGACAGGGGGCAAGCAGTACTTC. V is TRBV6-6 and J is TRBJ2-7; 10 positions match TRBD1. The CDR3 has 12 amino acids. Germline V gene lookup returns CDR1 MNHNY and CDR2 SVGAGI (reference sequence). After removal of 5 bases from V and 8 bases from J, the junction contained 3 bases not matched to a gene.

This clonotype has just one count. The chain joins TRBV7-8 to TRBJ2-1, with unresolved D. Germline V CDR1 and CDR2: SGHVS, FQNEAQ. This CDR3 spans 14 amino acids. Trimming stripped 5 bases from V and 6 bases from J, with 14 bases between. DNA of the CDR3: TGTGCCAGCAGCCCTGGACGGATCCTCAATGAGCAGTTCTTC. Translated, it gives CASSPGRILNEQFF.

The chain has TRBV19 and TRBJ2-1, with no clear D. The CDR3 covers 14 residues. The V end was cut by 2 bases, the J end by 10 bases, with 15 bases between. Germline values: CDR1 LNHDA, CDR2 SQIVND (reference sequence). CDR3 region: CASSITSGPREQFF. The DNA for the CDR3 is TGTGCCAGTAGTATAACGTCCGGGCCCCGGGAGCAGTTCTTC. Filled out from reference TRBV19 and TRBJ2-1, the complete variable domain reads DGGITQSPKYLFRKEGQNVTLSCEQNLNHDAMYWYRQDPGQGLRLIYYSQIVNDFQKGDIAEGYSVSREKKESFPLTVTSAQKNPTAFYLCASSITSGPREQFFGPGTRLTVL.

The sample holds a few counts of this clonotype. The CDR3 DNA sequence: TGTGCCAGCAAAACCCAGGGGGCCCAGGGGGTGAGACTGTTTTTT. Protein product: CASKTQGAQGVRLFF. The chain uses TRBV2 and TRBJ1-4; 8 positions match TRBD1. The CDR3 spans 15 residues. Germline CDR1 SNHLY, CDR2 FYNNEI. The V and J ends lost 7 bases and 13 bases, in that order; junction bases with no gene match: 17. The whole variable domain, remainder taken from reference TRBV2 and TRBJ1-4, is EPEVTQTPSHQVTQMGQEVILRCVPISNHLYFYWYRQILGQKVEFLVSFYNNEISEKSEIFDDQFSVERPDGSNFTLKIRSTKLEDSAMYFCASKTQGAQGVRLFFGSGTQLSVL.

This clonotype was counted many times. The DNA of the CDR3 is TGTGCCAGCAGATACGGAGATGGCTACACCTTC. Amino acid sequence: CASRYGDGYTF. This chain links TRBV6-6 with TRBJ1-2; D remains unclear. CDR1 and CDR2 (germline): MNHNY, SVGAGI (reference sequence). CDR3 length equals 11 residues. Trimming took off 6 bases at V and 6 bases at J, with 8 bases between the two ends.

This chain connects TRBV6-4 to TRBJ1-4, with 7 positions matching TRBD1. This CDR3 is 16 amino acids long. Germline CDR1 and CDR2: MRHNA and SNTAGT. Germline trimming cut 8 bases from V and 8 bases from J; bases unmatched to any gene: 17. CDR3 protein: CASPQGGFRFVEKLFF. In nucleotides, the CDR3 is TGTGCCAGCCCTCAGGGGGGCTTTCGTTTTGTCGAAAAACTGTTTTTT.

V usage is TRBV10-1 and J usage is TRBJ2-2, with D perhaps TRBD1 or TRBD2 (5 bases each). Germline CDR1 WNHNN, CDR2 SYGVQD (reference sequence). The V and J ends lost 4 bases and 4 bases respectively, with 10 bases between them. CDR3 length: 14 amino acids. The CDR3 is CASSGQGATGELFF. The CDR3 nucleotides are TGCGCCAGCAGTGGGCAGGGAGCCACCGGGGAGCTGTTTTTT.